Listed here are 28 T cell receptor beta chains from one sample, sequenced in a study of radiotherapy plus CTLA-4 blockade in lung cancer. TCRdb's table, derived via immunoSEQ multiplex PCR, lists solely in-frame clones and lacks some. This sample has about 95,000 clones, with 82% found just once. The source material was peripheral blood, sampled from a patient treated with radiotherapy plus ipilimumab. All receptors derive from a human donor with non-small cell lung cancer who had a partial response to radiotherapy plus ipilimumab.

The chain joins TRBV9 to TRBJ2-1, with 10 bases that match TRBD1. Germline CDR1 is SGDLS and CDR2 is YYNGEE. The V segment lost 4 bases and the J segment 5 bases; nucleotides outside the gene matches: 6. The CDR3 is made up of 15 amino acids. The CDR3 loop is CASSNRQGAHNEQFF. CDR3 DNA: TGTGCCAGCAGCAACCGACAGGGGGCCCACAATGAGCAGTTCTTC.

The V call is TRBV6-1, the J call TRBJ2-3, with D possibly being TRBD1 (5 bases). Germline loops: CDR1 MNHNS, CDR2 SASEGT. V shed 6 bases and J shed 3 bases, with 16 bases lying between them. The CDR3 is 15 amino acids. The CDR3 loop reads CASRGWQGSTDTQYF. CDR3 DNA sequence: TGTGCCAGCAGGGGGTGGCAGGGCTCAACAGATACGCAGTATTTT.

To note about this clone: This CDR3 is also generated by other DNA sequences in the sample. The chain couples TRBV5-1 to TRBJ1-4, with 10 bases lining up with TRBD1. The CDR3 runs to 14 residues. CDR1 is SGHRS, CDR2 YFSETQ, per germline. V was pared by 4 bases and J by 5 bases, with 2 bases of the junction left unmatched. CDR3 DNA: TGCGCCAGCAGCCTGGGACAGGGGAATGAAAAACTGTTTTTT. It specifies CASSLGQGNEKLFF. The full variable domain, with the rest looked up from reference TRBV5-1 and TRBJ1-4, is KAGVTQTPRYLIKTRGQQVTLSCSPISGHRSVSWYQQTPGQGLQFLFEYFSETQRNKGNFPGRFSGRQFSNSRSEMNVSTLELGDSALYLCASSLGQGNEKLFFGSGTQLSVL.

The CDR3 coding sequence is TGTGCCAGCAACGGTCAGCCCCAGCATTTT. Residues: CASNGQPQHF. This sequence joins TRBV6-4 and TRBJ1-5; no definite D call. The CDR3 contains 10 residues. The V end was cut by 7 bases, the J end by 6 bases, with 4 bases between. Germline V gives CDR1 MRHNA, CDR2 SNTAGT.

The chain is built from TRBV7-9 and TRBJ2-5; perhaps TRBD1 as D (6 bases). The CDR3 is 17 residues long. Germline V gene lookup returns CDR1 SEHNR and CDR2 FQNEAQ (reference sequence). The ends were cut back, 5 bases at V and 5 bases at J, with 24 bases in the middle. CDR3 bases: TGTGCCAGCAGCCTCGGATCCAGGGGAGCAATTATGGAGACCCAGTACTTC. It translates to CASSLGSRGAIMETQYF.

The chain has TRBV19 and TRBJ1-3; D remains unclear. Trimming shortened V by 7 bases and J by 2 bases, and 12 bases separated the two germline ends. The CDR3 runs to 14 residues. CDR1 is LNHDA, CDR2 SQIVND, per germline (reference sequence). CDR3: CASTSLGAGNTIYF. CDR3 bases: TGTGCCAGTACTTCCCTCGGGGCTGGAAACACCATATATTTT.

CDR3 sequence (DNA): TGTGCCAGCAGCCAACAGGGAACGGATCAGCCCCAGCATTTT. Translated: CASSQQGTDQPQHF. This chain uses TRBV5-4 with TRBJ1-5, with a weak D call TRBD1 (6 bases). Trimming cost V 4 bases and J 5 bases, with 13 bases left between them. CDR1 and CDR2 (germline): SGHNT, YYREEE (reference sequence). The CDR3 loop spans 14 amino acids.

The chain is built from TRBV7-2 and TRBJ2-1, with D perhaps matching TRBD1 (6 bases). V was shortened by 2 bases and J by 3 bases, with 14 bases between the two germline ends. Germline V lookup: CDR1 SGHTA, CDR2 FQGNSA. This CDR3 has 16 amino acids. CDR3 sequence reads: CASSLLRDTSYNEQFF. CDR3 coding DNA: TGTGCCAGCAGCTTATTAAGGGACACCAGCTACAATGAGCAGTTCTTC.

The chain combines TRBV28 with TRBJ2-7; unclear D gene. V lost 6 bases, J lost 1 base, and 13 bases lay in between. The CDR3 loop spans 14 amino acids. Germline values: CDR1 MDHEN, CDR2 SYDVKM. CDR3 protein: CASRRPAESYEQYF. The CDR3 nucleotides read TGTGCCAGCAGGCGCCCCGCGGAGTCCTACGAGCAGTACTTC.

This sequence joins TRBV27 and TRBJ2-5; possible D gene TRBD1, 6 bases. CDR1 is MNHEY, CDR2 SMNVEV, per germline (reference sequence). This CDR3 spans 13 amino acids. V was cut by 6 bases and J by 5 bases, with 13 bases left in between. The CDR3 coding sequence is TGTGCCAGCAGCAACAGGGTGGGGGAGACCCAGTACTTC. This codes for CASSNRVGETQYF.

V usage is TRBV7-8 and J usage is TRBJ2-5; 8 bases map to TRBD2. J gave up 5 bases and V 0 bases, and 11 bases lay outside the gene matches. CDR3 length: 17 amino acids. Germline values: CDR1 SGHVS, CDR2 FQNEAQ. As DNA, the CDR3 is TGTGCCAGCAGCTTAGCCCGGGGTAGCGGGATCCGGGAGACCCAGTACTTC. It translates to CASSLARGSGIRETQYF. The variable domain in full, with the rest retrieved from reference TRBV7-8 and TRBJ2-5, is GAGVSQSPRYKVAKRGQDVALRCDPISGHVSLFWYQQALGQGPEFLTYFQNEAQLDKSGLPSDRFFAERPEGSVSTLKIQRTQQEDSAVYLCASSLARGSGIRETQYFGPGTRLLVL.

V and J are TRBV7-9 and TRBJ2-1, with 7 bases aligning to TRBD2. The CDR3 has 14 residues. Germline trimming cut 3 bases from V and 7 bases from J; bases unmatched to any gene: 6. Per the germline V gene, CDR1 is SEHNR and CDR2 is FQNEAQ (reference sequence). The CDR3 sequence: CASSFRGVGNEQFF. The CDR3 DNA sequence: TGTGCCAGCAGCTTTCGGGGGGTAGGGAATGAGCAGTTCTTC.

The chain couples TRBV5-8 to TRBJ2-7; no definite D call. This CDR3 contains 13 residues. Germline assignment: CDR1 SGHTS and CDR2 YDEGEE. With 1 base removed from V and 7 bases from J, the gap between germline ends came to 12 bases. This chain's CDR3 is CASSLRLPGEQYF. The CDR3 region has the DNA TGTGCCAGCAGCTTGAGGCTGCCCGGGGAGCAGTACTTC.

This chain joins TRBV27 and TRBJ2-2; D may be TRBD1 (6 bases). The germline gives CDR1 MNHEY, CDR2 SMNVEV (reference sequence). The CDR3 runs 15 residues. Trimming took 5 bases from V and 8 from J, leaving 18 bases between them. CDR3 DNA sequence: TGTGCCAGCAGTGCCGCCGTAGTTAGGGGGGGGGAGCTGTTTTTT. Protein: CASSAAVVRGGELFF.

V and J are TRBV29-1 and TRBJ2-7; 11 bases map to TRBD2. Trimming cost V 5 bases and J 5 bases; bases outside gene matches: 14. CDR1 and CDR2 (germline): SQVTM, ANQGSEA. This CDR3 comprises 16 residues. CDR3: CSVTGLAGGIADEQYF. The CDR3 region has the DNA TGCAGCGTTACGGGGCTAGCGGGAGGTATTGCTGACGAGCAGTACTTC.

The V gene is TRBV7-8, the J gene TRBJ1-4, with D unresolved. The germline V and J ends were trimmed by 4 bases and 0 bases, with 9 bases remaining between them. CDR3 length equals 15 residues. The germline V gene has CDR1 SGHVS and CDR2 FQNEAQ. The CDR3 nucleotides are TGTGCCAGCAGCTCTGACGGAGCAACTAATGAAAAACTGTTTTTT. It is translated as CASSSDGATNEKLFF.

This CDR3 is CASSKVPGARTGELFF. The CDR3 coding sequence is TGTGCCAGCAGCAAAGTTCCGGGAGCGCGGACCGGGGAGCTGTTTTTT. The chain has TRBV21-1 and TRBJ2-2; the table's D call of TRBD2 was not tested on the DNA. TRBV21-1 is an annotated pseudogene. The CDR3 spans 16 residues.

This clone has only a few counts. DNA of the CDR3: TGTGCCAGCAGCTTAGAGGGACTAGCGGGAATCAATGAGCAGTTCTTC. This encodes CASSLEGLAGINEQFF. This sequence joins TRBV7-2 and TRBJ2-1; 13 bases match TRBD2. V lost 1 base to trimming and J lost 6 bases; unmatched junction nucleotides: 3. The CDR3 is made up of 16 amino acids. The germline V gene has CDR1 SGHTA and CDR2 FQGNSA.

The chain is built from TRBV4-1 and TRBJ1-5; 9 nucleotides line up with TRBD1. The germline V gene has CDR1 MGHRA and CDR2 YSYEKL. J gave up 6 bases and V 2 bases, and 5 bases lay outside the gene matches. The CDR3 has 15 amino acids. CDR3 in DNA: TGCGCCAGCAGCCAACCAGACAGGGGGAGTCAGCCCCAGCATTTT. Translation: CASSQPDRGSQPQHF.

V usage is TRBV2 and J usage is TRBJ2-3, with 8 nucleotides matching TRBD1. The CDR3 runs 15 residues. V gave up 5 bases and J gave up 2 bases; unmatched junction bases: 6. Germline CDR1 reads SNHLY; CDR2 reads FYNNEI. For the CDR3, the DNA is TGTGCCAGCAGTTTAGACAGGGGCTCCACAGATACGCAGTATTTT. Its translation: CASSLDRGSTDTQYF.

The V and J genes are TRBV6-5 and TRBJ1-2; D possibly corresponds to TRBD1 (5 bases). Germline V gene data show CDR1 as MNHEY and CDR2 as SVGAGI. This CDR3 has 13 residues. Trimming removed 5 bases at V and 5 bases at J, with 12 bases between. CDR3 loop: CASSPGGGYGYTF. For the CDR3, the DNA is TGTGCCAGCAGTCCCGGCGGGGGGTATGGCTACACCTTC.

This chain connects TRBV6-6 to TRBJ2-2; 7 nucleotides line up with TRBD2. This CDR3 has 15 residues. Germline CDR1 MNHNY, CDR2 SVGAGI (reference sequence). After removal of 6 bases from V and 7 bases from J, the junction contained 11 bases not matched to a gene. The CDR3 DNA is TGTGCCAGCAGCTTGGGGACTAAGGTGGGCGGGGAGCTGTTTTTT. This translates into CASSLGTKVGGELFF.

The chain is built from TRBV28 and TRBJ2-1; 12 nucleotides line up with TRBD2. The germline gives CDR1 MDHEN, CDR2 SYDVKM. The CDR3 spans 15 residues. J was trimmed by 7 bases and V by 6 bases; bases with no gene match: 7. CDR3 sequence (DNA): TGTGCCAGCAGCCCCGGGACTAGCGGGTGGAATGAGCAGTTCTTC. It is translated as CASSPGTSGWNEQFF. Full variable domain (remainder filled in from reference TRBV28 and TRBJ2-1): DVKVTQSSRYLVKRTGEKVFLECVQDMDHENMFWYRQDPGLGLRLIYFSYDVKMKEKGDIPEGYSVSREKKERFSLILESASTNQTSMYLCASSPGTSGWNEQFFGPGTRLTVL.

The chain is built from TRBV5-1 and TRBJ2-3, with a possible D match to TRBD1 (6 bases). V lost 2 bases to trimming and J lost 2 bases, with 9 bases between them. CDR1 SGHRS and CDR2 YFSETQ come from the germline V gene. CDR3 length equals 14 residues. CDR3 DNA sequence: TGCGCCAGCAGCTTTGGACAGCTCACAGATACGCAGTATTTT. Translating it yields CASSFGQLTDTQYF. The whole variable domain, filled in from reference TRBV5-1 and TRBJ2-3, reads KAGVTQTPRYLIKTRGQQVTLSCSPISGHRSVSWYQQTPGQGLQFLFEYFSETQRNKGNFPGRFSGRQFSNSRSEMNVSTLELGDSALYLCASSFGQLTDTQYFGPGTRLTVL.

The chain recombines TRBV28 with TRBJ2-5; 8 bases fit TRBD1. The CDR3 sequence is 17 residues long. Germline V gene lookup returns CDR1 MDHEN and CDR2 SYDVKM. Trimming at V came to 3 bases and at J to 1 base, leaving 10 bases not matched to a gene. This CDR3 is CASSFSEGTGGQETQYF. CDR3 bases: TGTGCCAGCAGTTTCTCCGAGGGAACAGGGGGCCAAGAGACCCAGTACTTC.

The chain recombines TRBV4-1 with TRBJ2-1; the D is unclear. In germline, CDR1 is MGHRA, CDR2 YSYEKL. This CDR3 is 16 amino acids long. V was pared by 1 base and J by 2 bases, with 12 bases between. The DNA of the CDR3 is TGCGCCAGCAGCCAAGTACCCGGCACTACCTACAATGAGCAGTTCTTC. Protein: CASSQVPGTTYNEQFF.

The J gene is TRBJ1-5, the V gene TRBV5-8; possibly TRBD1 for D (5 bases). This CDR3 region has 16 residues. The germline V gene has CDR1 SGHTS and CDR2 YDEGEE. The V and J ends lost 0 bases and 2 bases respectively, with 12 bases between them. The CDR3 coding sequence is TGTGCCAGCAGCTTGGAGGGGTCTGTTGGCAATCAGCCCCAGCATTTT. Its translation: CASSLEGSVGNQPQHF.

The CDR3 nucleotides are TGTGCCAGCAGCTTAACGGGAGGTGGCGCCACCTCTGGAAACACCATATATTTT. Protein: CASSLTGGGATSGNTIYF. This chain joins TRBV7-3 and TRBJ1-3, with D hard to call. CDR1 and CDR2 from the germline V gene are SGHTA and FQGTGA. Trimming took 0 bases from V and 0 from J, leaving 15 bases between them. The CDR3 contains 18 residues.